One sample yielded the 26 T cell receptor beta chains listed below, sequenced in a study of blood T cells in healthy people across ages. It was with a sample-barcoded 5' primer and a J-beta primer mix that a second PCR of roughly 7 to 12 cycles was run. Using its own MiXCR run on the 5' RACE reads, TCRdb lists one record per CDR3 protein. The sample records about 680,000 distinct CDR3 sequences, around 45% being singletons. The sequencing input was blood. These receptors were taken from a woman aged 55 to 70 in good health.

DNA of the CDR3: TGCAGCGGCGCCGGGAGCTTGGGGGAGACCCAGTACTTC. The encoded protein is CSGAGSLGETQYF. The chain joins TRBV29-1 to TRBJ2-5; TRBD2 might be the D (6 bases). Germline loops: CDR1 SQVTM, CDR2 ANQGSEA. This CDR3 comprises 13 residues. V lost 7 bases, J lost 5 bases, and 17 bases lay in between.

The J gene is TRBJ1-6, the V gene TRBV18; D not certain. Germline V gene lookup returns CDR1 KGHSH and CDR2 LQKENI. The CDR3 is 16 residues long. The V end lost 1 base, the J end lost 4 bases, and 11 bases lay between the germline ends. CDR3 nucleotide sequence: TGTGCCAGCTCACCACGAGAGCGGTTATATAATTCACCCCTCCACTTT. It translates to CASSPRERLYNSPLHF.

The CDR3 nucleotides read TGCGCCAGCAGCATAGAACGGACAGCCTTTCAAGAGACCCAGTACTTC. It codes for CASSIERTAFQETQYF. The V gene is TRBV5-1, the J gene TRBJ2-5, with D possibly TRBD1 on 6 matching bases. V was shortened by 4 bases and J by 2 bases, with 18 bases between the two germline ends. Germline V gives CDR1 SGHRS, CDR2 YFSETQ. There are 16 residues in the CDR3.

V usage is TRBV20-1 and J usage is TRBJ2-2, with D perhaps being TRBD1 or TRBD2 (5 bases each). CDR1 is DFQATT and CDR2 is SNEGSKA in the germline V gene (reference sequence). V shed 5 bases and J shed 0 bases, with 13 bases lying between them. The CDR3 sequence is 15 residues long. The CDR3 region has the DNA TGCAGTGCTGGGGACCGAACCTCGAACACCGGGGAGCTGTTTTTT. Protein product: CSAGDRTSNTGELFF.

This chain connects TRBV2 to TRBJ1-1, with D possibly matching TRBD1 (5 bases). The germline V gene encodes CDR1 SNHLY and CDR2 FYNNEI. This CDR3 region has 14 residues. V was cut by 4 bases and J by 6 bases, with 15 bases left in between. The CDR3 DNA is TGTGCCAGCAGTGCCGGGACCCAACGGGCTGAAGCTTTCTTT. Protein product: CASSAGTQRAEAFF.

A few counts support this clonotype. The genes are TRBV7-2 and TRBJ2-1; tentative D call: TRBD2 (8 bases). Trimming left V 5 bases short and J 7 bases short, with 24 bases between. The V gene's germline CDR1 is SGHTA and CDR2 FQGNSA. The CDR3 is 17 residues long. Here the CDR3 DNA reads TGTGCCAGCAGCCCTCGGACAGGCGCTCCGGGGGGGAATGAGCAGTTCTTC. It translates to CASSPRTGAPGGNEQFF.

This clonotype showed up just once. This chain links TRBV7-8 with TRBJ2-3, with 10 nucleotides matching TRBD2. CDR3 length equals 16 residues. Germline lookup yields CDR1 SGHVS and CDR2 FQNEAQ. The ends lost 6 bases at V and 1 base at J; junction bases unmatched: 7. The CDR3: CASRATSGYGTDTQYF. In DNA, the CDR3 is TGTGCCAGCAGGGCGACTAGCGGGTACGGCACAGATACGCAGTATTTT.

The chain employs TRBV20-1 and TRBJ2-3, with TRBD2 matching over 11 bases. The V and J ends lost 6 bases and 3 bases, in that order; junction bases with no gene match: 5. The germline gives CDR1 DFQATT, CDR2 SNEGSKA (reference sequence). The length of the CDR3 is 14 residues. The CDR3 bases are TGCAGTGCGCTAGCGGGAGGTATAACAGATACGCAGTATTTT. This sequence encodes CSALAGGITDTQYF.

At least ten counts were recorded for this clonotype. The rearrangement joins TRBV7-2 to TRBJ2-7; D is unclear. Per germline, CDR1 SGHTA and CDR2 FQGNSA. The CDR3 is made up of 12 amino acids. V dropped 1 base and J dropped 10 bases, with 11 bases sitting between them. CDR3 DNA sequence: TGTGCCAGCAGCTTAGAGGACGGACCACAGTACTTC. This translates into CASSLEDGPQYF.

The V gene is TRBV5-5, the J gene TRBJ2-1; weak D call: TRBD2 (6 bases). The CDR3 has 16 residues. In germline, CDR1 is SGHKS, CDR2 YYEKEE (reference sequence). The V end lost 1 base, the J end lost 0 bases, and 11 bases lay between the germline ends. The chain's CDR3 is CASSLRATSSYNEQFF. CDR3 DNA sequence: TGTGCCAGCAGCTTGAGGGCGACTAGCTCCTACAATGAGCAGTTCTTC. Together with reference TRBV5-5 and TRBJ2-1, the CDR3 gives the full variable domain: DAGVTQSPTHLIKTRGQQVTLRCSPISGHKSVSWYQQVLGQGPQFIFQYYEKEERGRGNFPDRFSARQFPNYSSELNVNALLLGDSALYLCASSLRATSSYNEQFFGPGTRLTVL.

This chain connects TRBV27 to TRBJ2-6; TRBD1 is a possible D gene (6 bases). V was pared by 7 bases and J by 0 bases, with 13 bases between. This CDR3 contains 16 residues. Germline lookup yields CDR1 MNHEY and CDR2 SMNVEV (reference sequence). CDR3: CASKPGHNSGANVLTF. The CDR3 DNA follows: TGTGCCAGCAAGCCGGGACACAACTCTGGGGCCAACGTCCTGACTTTC.

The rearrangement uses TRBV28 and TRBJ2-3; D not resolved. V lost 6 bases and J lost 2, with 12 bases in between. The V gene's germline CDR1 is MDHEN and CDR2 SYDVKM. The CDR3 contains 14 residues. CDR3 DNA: TGTGCCAGCAGACGTCAGGTCCCCACAGATACGCAGTATTTT. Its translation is CASRRQVPTDTQYF. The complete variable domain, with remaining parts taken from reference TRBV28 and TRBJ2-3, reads DVKVTQSSRYLVKRTGEKVFLECVQDMDHENMFWYRQDPGLGLRLIYFSYDVKMKEKGDIPEGYSVSREKKERFSLILESASTNQTSMYLCASRRQVPTDTQYFGPGTRLTVL.

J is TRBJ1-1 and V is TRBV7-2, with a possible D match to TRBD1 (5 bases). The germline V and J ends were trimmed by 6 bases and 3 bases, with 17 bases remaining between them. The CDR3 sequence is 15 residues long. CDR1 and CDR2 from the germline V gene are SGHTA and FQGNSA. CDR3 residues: CASSSEWGRDTEAFF. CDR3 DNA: TGTGCCAGCAGTTCCGAATGGGGCCGGGACACTGAAGCTTTCTTT.

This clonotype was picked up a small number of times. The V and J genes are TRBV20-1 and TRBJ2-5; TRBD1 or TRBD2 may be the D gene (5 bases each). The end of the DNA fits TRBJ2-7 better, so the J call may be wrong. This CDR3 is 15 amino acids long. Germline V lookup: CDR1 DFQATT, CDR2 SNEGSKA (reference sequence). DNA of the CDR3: TGCAGTGCTAGCGAGTACGGGGCTCGGGCATACGAGCAGTACTTC. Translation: CSASEYGARAYEQYF.

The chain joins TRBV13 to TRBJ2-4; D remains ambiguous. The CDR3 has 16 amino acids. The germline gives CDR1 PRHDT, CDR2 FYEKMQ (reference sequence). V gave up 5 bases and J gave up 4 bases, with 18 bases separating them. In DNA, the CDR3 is TGTGCCAGCAGCGGCCCCACCATCGGGCCAAAAAACATTCAGTACTTC. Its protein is CASSGPTIGPKNIQYF.

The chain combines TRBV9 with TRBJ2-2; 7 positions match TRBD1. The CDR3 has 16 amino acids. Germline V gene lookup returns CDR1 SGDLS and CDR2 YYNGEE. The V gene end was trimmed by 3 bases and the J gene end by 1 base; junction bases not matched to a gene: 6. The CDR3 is CASSARQGMNTGELFF. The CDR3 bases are TGTGCCAGCAGCGCCCGACAGGGAATGAACACCGGGGAGCTGTTTTTT. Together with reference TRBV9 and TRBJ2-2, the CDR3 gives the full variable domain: DSGVTQTPKHLITATGQRVTLRCSPRSGDLSVYWYQQSLDQGLQFLIQYYNGEERAKGNILERFSAQQFPDLHSELNLSSLELGDSALYFCASSARQGMNTGELFFGEGSRLTVL.

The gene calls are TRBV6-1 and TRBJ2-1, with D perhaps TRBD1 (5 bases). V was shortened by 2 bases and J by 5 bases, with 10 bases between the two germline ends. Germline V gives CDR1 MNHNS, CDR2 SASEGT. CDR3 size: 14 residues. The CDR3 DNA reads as TGTGCCAGCAGTGAAACGACAGACAACAATGAGCAGTTCTTC. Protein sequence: CASSETTDNNEQFF.

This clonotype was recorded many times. CDR3 in amino acids: CAISESTTGQGPTSGANVLTF. DNA for the CDR3: TGTGCCATCAGTGAGTCGACAACAGGACAGGGGCCCACCTCTGGGGCCAACGTCCTGACTTTC. The rearrangement uses TRBV10-3 and TRBJ2-6; 9 nucleotides line up with TRBD1. V shed 0 bases and J 0 bases; nucleotides not matched to a gene: 12. Germline V gene data show CDR1 as ENHRY and CDR2 as SYGVKD. The CDR3 covers 21 residues.

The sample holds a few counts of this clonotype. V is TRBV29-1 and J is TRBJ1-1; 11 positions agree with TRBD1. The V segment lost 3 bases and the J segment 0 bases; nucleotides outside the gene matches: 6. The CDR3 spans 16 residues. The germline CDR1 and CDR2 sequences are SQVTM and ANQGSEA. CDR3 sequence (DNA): TGCAGCGTTGACCTCGGGACAGGGGGGATGAACACTGAAGCTTTCTTT. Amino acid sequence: CSVDLGTGGMNTEAFF.

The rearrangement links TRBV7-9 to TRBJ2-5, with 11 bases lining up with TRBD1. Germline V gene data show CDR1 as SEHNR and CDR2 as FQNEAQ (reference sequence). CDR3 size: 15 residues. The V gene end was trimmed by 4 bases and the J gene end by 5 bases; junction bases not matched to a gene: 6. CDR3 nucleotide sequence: TGTGCCAGCAGCTCCCCGGACAGGGGGCTTGAGACCCAGTACTTC. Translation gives CASSSPDRGLETQYF.

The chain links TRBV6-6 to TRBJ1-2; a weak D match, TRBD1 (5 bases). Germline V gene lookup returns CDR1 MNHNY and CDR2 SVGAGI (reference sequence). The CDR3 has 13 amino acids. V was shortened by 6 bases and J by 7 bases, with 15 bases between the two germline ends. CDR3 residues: CASSAGPEAGYTF. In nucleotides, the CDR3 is TGTGCCAGCAGCGCGGGACCTGAGGCTGGCTACACCTTC.

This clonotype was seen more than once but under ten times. CDR3 protein: CASSFTDREFF. The CDR3 coding sequence is TGTGCCAGCAGTTTTACGGACAGGGAGTTCTTC. The rearrangement joins TRBV12-3 or TRBV12-4 to TRBJ2-1; the match to TRBD1 covers 8 bases. CDR3 length: 11 residues. V gave up 3 bases and J gave up 14 bases; unmatched junction bases: 3.

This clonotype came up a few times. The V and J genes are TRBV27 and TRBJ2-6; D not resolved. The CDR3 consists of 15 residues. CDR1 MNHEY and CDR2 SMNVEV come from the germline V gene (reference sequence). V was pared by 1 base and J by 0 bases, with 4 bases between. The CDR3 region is CASSLFLSGANVLTF. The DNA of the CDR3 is TGTGCCAGCAGTTTATTTCTCTCTGGGGCCAACGTCCTGACTTTC. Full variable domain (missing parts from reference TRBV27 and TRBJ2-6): EAQVTQNPRYLITVTGKKLTVTCSQNMNHEYMSWYRQDPGLGLRQIYYSMNVEVTDKGDVPEGYKVSRKEKRNFPLILESPSPNQTSLYFCASSLFLSGANVLTFGAGSRLTVL.

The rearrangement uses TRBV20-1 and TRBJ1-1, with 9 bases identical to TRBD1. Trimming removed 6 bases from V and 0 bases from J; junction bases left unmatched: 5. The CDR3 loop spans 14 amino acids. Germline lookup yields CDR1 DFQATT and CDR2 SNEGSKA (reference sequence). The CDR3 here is CSALQGAMNTEAFF. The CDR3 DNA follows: TGCAGTGCCTTACAGGGGGCAATGAACACTGAAGCTTTCTTT.

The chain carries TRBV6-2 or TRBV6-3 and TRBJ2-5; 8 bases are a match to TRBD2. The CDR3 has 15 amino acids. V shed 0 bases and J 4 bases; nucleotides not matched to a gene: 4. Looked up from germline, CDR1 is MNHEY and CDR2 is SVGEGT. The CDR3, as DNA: TGTGCCAGCAGTTACTCGTACGGGAGGGGAGAGACCCAGTACTTC. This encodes CASSYSYGRGETQYF.

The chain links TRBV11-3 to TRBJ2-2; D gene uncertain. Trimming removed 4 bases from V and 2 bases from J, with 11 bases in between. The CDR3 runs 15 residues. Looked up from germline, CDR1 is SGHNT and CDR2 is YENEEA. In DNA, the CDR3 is TGTGCCAGCAGCTCTGGGGATGGAAACACCGGGGAGCTGTTTTTT. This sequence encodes CASSSGDGNTGELFF. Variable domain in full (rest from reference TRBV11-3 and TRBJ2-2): EAGVVQSPRYKIIEKKQPVAFWCNPISGHNTLYWYLQNLGQGPELLIRYENEEAVDDSQLPKDRFSAERLKGVDSTLKIQPAELGDSAVYLCASSSGDGNTGELFFGEGSRLTVL.